This T cell receptor (beta chain) is drawn from a study of long-term antiretroviral therapy in people with HIV. Whole-study context: By about a decade, the earliest samples predate the 2015 immediate-ART recommendation. Findings and caveats of the study: Increased diversity was seen after ART, yet it remained lower than in transplant donor controls. Relative to control repertoires, HIV repertoires exhibited narrower CDR3 length ranges.

This clone has just one count. Its antigen remains unidentified. Germline loops: CDR1 MDHEN, CDR2 SYDVKM. The CDR3 loop spans 16 amino acids. V gave up 6 bases and J gave up 0 bases, with 17 bases separating them. The libraries were made with immunoSEQ v3.0 at survey level. Sequencing was designed to cover roughly 40,000-50,000 T-cell genomes in each sample. TCRdb's table, derived via immunoSEQ multiplex PCR, lists solely in-frame clones and lacks some. The table lists under 45,000 clones, 80% to 85% of them singletons. The input for sequencing was unsorted PBMCs, taken 1 year after starting antiretroviral therapy. This chain links TRBV28 with TRBJ1-1, with D unresolved. This receptor was identified in a man between 18 and 35 years old with HIV. DNA for the CDR3: TGTGCCAGCAGAAAAAAGAGCTTGGAAGTGAACACTGAAGCTTTCTTT. It specifies CASRKKSLEVNTEAFF.